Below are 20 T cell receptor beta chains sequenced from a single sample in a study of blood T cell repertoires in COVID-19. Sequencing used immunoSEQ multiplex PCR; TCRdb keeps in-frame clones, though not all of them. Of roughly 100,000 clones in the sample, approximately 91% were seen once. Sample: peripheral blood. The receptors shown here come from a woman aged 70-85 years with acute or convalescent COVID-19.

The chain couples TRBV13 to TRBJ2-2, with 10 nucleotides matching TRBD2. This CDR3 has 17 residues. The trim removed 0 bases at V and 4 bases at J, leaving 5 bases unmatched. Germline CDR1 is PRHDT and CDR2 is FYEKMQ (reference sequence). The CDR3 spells CASSLGASGGRTGELFF. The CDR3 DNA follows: TGTGCCAGCAGCTTAGGGGCTAGCGGGGGCCGCACCGGGGAGCTGTTTTTT.

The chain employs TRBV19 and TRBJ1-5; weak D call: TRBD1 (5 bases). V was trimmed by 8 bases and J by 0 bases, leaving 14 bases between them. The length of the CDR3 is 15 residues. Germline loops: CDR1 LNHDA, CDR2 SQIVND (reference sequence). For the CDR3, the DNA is TGTGCCAGTGGGAATCGACAGAATAGCAATCAGCCCCAGCATTTT. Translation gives CASGNRQNSNQPQHF.

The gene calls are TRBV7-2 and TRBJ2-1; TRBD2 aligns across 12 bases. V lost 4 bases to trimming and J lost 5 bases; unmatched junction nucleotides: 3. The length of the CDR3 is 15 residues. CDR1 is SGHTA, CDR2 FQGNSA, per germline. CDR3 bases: TGTGCCAGCAGCTCGACTAGCGGGGGCCACAATGAGCAGTTCTTC. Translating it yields CASSSTSGGHNEQFF.

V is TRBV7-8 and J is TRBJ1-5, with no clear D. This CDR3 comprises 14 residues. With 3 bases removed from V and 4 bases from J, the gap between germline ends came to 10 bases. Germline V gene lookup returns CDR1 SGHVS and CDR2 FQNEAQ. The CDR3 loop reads CASSLTQQNQPQHF. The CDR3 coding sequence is TGTGCCAGCAGCTTGACACAGCAAAATCAGCCCCAGCATTTT.

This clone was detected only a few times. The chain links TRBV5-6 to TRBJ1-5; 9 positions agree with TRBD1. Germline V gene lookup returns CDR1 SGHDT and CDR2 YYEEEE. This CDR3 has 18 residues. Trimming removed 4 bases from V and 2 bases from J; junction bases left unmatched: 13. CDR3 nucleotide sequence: TGTGCCAGCAGCGCAACCCGACAGGGGGGCGGTGGCAATCAGCCCCAGCATTTT. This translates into CASSATRQGGGGNQPQHF.

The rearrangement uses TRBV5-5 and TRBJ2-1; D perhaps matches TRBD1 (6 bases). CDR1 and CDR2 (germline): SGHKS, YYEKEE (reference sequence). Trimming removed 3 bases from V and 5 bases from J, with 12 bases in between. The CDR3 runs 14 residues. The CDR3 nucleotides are TGTGCCAGCAGCTCCCGGGACACTGACAATGAGCAGTTCTTC. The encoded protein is CASSSRDTDNEQFF.

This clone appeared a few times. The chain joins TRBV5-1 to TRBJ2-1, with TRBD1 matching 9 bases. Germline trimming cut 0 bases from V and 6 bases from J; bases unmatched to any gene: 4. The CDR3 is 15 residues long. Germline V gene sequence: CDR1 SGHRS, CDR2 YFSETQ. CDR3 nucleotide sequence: TGCGCCAGCAGCTTGGAGCAGACAGGGGGCAATGAGCAGTTCTTC. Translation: CASSLEQTGGNEQFF.

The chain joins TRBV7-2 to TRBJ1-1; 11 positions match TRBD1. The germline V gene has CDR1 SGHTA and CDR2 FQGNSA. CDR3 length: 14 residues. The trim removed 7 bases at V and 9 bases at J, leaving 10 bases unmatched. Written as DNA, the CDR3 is TGTGCCAGCACCCCCCCCGGGACAGGGGGAAAAGCTTTCTTT. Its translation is CASTPPGTGGKAFF.

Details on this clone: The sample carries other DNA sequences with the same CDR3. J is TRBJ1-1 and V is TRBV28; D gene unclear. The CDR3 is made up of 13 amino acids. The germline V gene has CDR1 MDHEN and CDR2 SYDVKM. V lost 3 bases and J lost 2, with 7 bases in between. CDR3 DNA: TGTGCCAGCAGTTTTAGCAAAAACACTGAAGCTTTCTTT. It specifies CASSFSKNTEAFF.

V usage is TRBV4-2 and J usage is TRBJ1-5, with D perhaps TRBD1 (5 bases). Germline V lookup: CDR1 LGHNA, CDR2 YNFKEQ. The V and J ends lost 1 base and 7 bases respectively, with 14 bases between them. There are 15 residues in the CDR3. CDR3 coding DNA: TGTGCCAGCAGCCAAGCGGGGGGGTTGAACCAGCCCCAGCATTTT. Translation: CASSQAGGLNQPQHF.

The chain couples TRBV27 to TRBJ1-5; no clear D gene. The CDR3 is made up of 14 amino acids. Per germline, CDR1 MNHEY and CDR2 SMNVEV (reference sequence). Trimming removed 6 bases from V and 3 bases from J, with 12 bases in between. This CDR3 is CASSSGYANQPQHF. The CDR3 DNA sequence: TGTGCCAGCAGCTCGGGGTACGCCAATCAGCCCCAGCATTTT.

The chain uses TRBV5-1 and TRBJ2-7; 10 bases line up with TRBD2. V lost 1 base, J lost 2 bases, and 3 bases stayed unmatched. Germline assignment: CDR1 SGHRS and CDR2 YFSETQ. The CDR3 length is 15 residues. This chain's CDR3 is CASSLTSGIPYEQYF. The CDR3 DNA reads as TGCGCCAGCAGCTTGACTAGCGGGATTCCCTACGAGCAGTACTTC. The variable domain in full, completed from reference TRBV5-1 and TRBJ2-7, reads KAGVTQTPRYLIKTRGQQVTLSCSPISGHRSVSWYQQTPGQGLQFLFEYFSETQRNKGNFPGRFSGRQFSNSRSEMNVSTLELGDSALYLCASSLTSGIPYEQYFGPGTRLTVT.

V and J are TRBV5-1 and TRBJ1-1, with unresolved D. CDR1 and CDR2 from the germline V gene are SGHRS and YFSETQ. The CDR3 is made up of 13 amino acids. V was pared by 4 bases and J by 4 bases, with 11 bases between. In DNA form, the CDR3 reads TGCGCCAGCAGCCCCTTCGCCGGCACTGAAGCTTTCTTT. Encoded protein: CASSPFAGTEAFF.

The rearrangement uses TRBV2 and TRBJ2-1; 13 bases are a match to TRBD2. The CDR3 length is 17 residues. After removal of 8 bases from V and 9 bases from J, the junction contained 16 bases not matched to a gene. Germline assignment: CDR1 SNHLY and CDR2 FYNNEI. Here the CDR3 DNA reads TGTGCCAGCCTTGGGACTAGCGGGAAGGGGGTTGGAGGTGAGCAGTTCTTC. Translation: CASLGTSGKGVGGEQFF.

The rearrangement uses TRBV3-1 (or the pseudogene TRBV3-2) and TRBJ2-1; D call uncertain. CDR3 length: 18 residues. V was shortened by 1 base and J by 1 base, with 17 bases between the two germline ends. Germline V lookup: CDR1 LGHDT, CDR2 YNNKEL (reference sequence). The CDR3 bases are TGTGCCAGCAGCCAAGCGCTGTCCGGCGAACTATCCTACAATGAGCAGTTCTTC. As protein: CASSQALSGELSYNEQFF.

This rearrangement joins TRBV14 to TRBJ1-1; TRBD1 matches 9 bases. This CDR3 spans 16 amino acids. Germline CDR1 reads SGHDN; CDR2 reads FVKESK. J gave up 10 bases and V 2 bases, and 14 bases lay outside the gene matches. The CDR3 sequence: CASSQNPQGQGFPAFF. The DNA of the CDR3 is TGTGCCAGCAGCCAAAACCCTCAGGGACAGGGTTTCCCAGCTTTCTTT.

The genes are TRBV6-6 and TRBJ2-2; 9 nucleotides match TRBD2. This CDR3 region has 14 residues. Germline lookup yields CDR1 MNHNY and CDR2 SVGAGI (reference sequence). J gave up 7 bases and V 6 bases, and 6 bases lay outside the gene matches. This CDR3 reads CASRSSGTIGELFF. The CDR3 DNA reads TGTGCCAGCAGATCTAGCGGGACCATCGGGGAGCTGTTTTTT.

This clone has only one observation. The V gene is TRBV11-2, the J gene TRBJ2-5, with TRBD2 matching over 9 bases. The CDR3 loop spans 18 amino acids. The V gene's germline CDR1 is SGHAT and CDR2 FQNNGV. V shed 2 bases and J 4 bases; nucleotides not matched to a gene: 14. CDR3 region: CASSLSSDLAGRGETQYF. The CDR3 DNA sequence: TGTGCCAGCAGCTTATCGTCGGATCTAGCGGGGAGAGGAGAGACCCAGTACTTC.

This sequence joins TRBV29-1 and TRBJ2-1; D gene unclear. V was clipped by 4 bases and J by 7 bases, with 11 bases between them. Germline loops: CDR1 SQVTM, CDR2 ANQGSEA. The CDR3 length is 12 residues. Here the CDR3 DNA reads TGCAGCGTTGGGCAGGCGAGTAATGAGCAGTTCTTC. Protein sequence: CSVGQASNEQFF.

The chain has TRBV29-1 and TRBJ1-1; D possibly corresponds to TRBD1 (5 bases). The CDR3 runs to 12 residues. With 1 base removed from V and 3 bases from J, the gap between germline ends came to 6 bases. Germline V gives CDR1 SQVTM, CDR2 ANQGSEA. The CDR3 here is CSVEGGYTEAFF. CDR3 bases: TGCAGCGTTGAAGGGGGCTACACTGAAGCTTTCTTT. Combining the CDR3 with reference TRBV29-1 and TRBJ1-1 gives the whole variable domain SAVISQKPSRDICQRGTSLTIQCQVDSQVTMMFWYRQQPGQSLTLIATANQGSEATYESGFVIDKFPISRPNLTFSTLTVSNMSPEDSSIYLCSVEGGYTEAFFGQGTRLTVV.